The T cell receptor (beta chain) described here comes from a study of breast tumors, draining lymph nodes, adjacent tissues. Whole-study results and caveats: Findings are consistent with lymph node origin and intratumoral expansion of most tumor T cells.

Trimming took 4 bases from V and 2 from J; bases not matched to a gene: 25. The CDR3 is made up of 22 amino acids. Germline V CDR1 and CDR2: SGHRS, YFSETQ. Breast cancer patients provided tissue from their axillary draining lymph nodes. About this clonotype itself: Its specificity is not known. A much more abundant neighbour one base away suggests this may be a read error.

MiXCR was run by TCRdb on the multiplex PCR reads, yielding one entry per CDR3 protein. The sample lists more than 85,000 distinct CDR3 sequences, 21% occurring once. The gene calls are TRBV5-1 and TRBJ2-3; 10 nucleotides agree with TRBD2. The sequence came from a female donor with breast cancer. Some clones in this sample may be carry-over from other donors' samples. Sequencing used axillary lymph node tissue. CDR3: CASSRAGGPNRGTRSLTDTQYF. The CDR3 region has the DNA TGCGCCAGCAGCAGAGCGGGAGGGCCCAACCGCGGAACCCGATCACTCACAGATACGCAGTATTTT.